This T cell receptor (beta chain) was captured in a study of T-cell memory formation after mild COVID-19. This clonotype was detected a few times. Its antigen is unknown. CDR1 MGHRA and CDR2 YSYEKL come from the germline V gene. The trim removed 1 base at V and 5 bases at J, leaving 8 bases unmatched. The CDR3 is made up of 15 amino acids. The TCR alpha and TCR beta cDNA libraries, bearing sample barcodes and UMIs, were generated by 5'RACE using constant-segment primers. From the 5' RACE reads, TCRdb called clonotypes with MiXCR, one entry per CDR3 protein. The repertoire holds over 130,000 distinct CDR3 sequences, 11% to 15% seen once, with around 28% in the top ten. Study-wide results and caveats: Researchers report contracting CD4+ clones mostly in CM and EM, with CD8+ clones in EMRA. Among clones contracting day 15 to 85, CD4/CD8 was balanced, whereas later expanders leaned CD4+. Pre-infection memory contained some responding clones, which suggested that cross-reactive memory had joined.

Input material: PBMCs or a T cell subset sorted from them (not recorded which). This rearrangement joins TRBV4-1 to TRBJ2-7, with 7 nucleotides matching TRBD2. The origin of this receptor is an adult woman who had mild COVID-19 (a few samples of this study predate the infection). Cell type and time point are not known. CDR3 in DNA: TGCGCCAGCAGCCAAGGGGGAGGGGACCTAAACGAGCAGTACTTC. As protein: CASSQGGGDLNEQYF.